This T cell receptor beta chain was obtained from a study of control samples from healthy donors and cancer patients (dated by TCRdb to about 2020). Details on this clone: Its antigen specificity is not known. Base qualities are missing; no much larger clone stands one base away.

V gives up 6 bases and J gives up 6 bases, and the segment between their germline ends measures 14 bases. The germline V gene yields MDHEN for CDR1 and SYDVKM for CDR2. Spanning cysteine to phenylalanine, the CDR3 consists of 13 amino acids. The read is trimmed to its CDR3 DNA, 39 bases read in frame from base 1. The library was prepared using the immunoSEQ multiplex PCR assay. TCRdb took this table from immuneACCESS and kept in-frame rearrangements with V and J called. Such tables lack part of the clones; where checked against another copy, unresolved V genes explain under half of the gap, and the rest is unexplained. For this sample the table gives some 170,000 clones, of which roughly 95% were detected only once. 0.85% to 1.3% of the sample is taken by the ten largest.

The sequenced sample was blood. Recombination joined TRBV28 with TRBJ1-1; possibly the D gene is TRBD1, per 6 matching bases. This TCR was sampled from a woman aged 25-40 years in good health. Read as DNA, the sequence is TGTGCCAGCAGGAGGGGGAAGAGCGCTGAAGCTTTCTTT. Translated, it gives CASRRGKSAEAFF.